This TCR beta chain was captured in a study of blood T cell repertoires in COVID-19. Study in general: Samples taken during acute and convalescent COVID-19 were collected in the United States, Italy and Spain. Sources were T cells, B-cell-depleted T cells, or PBMCs; the material itself was cDNA or gDNA.

This clone was found once. In terms of age and location, participants ranged from about 18 to 90 years and lived in 24 US areas. Shortly before study entry, within 2 weeks, exposed participants had met a COVID-19 case. The repertoire was sequenced with immunoSEQ multiplex PCR; TCRdb's copy has only in-frame clones and lacks some. The sample lists fewer than 250,000 clones, about 80% occurring once. CDR1 is SGDLS, CDR2 YYNGEE, per germline. The CDR3 sequence is 16 residues long. V dropped 4 bases and J dropped 5 bases, with 19 bases sitting between them. This sequence was found in a woman between 40 and 55 years old who had been exposed to COVID-19. The genes are TRBV9 and TRBJ2-1, with D perhaps TRBD1 (6 bases). The sequencing sample was made of PBMCs or T cells enriched from blood (not recorded which). This chain's CDR3 is CASSSRTETYNNEQFF. CDR3 DNA: TGTGCCAGCAGCTCCCGGACAGAAACCTACAACAATGAGCAGTTCTTC.